What follows is one T cell receptor (beta chain) and its context. These data belong to a study of CD8 T cells in Susac syndrome. Across the study: When blood was collected, patients with Susac syndrome were therapy-naive, were taking corticosteroids, or were receiving intravenous immunoglobulin alone.

When the RNA was reverse transcribed, random hexamers were used with an input of roughly 0.5 to 1 ug. An immunoSEQ multiplex PCR generated amplified TCR beta CDR3 products spanning 54 Vbeta and 13 Jbeta. TCRdb redid the calling of the immunoSEQ multiplex PCR reads with MiXCR, one entry per CDR3 protein. The data hold roughly 150,000 distinct CDR3 sequences, with more than 90% observed a single time. The CDR3 is 16 residues long. CDR1 and CDR2 from the germline V gene are MGHDK and SYGVNS. The J segment lost 6 bases and the V segment lost 5 bases, leaving 10 bases of the junction unmatched. The receptor was isolated from a human donor with Susac syndrome. This chain links TRBV25-1 with TRBJ2-2; 9 bases are shared with TRBD1. Sample: CD4+ T cells from PBMCs. This chain's CDR3 is CASSMPGQGFSGELFF. The CDR3 nucleotides read TGTGCCAGCAGTATGCCGGGACAGGGATTCTCCGGGGAGCTGTTTTTT.